Each of the 12 T cell receptor beta chains below was sequenced from the same sample in a study of CD8 T cells in ankylosing spondylitis. Study-wide findings and caveats: There was a TCR beta motif, made of eight highly homologous variants, that appeared characteristic of ankylosing spondylitis blood.

No antigen has been identified for these receptors. From the 5' RACE reads, TCRdb called clonotypes with MiXCR, one entry per CDR3 protein. The top ten hold 1% of the sample, which has about 440,000 distinct CDR3 sequences, approximately 17% seen once. The sample taken for sequencing was blood, either unsorted or a sorted T cell fraction (not recorded which). The source of these receptors is a male donor with ankylosing spondylitis.

In this sample, this clonotype turned up many times. This chain uses TRBV3-1 with TRBJ2-2, with 11 nucleotides matching TRBD2. The CDR3 sequence is 17 residues long. Germline-derived CDR1 and CDR2 are LGHDT and YNNKEL (reference sequence). J lost 7 bases, V lost 4 bases, and 11 bases had no gene match. The CDR3 is CASSRYILAGEIGELFF. The DNA for the CDR3 is TGTGCCAGCAGCCGATATATACTAGCGGGAGAAATCGGGGAGCTGTTTTTT.

The gene calls are TRBV2 and TRBJ2-5, with 10 bases that match TRBD1. This CDR3 is built from 15 residues. V lost 6 bases and J lost 5; bases outside the gene matches: 9. The germline V gene encodes CDR1 SNHLY and CDR2 FYNNEI. The DNA for the CDR3 is TGTGCCAGCAGGCAAGACAGGGGGCACCTTGAGACCCAGTACTTC. Translating gives CASRQDRGHLETQYF. Together with reference TRBV2 and TRBJ2-5, the CDR3 gives the full variable domain: EPEVTQTPSHQVTQMGQEVILRCVPISNHLYFYWYRQILGQKVEFLVSFYNNEISEKSEIFDDQFSVERPDGSNFTLKIRSTKLEDSAMYFCASRQDRGHLETQYFGPGTRLLVL.

This clonotype occurred a few times. The genes are TRBV7-8 and TRBJ2-7; 10 positions match TRBD2. Per germline, CDR1 SGHVS and CDR2 FQNEAQ. J was trimmed by 6 bases and V by 5 bases; bases with no gene match: 10. The CDR3 length is 15 residues. The CDR3 is CASSLRAGGTGEQYF. CDR3 in DNA: TGTGCCAGCAGCCTTAGAGCGGGGGGGACTGGCGAGCAGTACTTC.

This clonotype was seen more than once but under ten times. The chain carries TRBV12-3 or TRBV12-4 and TRBJ2-7, with 8 bases that match TRBD2. The CDR3 sequence is 13 residues long. Trimming took 7 bases from V and 3 from J; bases not matched to a gene: 5. CDR3 residues: CASNSGIGYEQYF. The DNA for the CDR3 is TGTGCCAGCAATAGCGGGATTGGCTACGAGCAGTACTTC.

In this sample, this clonotype turned up a few times. CDR3 residues: CASSGQQGGQPQHF. The CDR3 DNA follows: TGTGCCAGCAGTGGGCAGCAAGGGGGTCAGCCCCAGCATTTT. The chain recombines TRBV2 with TRBJ1-5, with D perhaps matching TRBD1 (6 bases). V shed 4 bases and J shed 6 bases, with 13 bases lying between them. This CDR3 has 14 residues. CDR1 is SNHLY and CDR2 is FYNNEI in the germline V gene.

There are many counts of this clonotype. The chain recombines TRBV29-1 with TRBJ2-1; 8 positions match TRBD1. Germline assignment: CDR1 SQVTM and CDR2 ANQGSEA. The CDR3 extends over 13 amino acids. V shed 0 bases and J 8 bases; nucleotides not matched to a gene: 3. The CDR3 DNA reads as TGCAGCGTTGAAGACCGACAGGGGCATGAGCAGTTCTTC. Translating it yields CSVEDRQGHEQFF.

CDR3 sequence reads: CASSPQGGGSYNEQFF. Written as DNA, the CDR3 is TGTGCCAGCAGCCCTCAGGGGGGAGGCTCCTACAATGAGCAGTTCTTC. This chain uses TRBV3-1 with TRBJ2-1, with D possibly being TRBD1 (7 bases). CDR3 size: 16 residues. The ends were cut back, 4 bases at V and 0 bases at J, with 13 bases in the middle. CDR1 and CDR2 (germline): LGHDT, YNNKEL (reference sequence).

This chain joins TRBV5-1 and TRBJ2-2; D is unclear. This CDR3 has 15 residues. V shed 0 bases and J shed 1 base, with 7 bases lying between them. CDR1 SGHRS and CDR2 YFSETQ come from the germline V gene. In nucleotides, the CDR3 is TGCGCCAGCAGCTTGGGGTCGTTGAACACCGGGGAGCTGTTTTTT. Protein sequence: CASSLGSLNTGELFF.

This chain connects TRBV15 to TRBJ2-2; D is undetermined. CDR1 LNHNV and CDR2 YYDKDF come from the germline V gene (reference sequence). The V end lost 1 base, the J end lost 0 bases, and 6 bases lay between the germline ends. The CDR3 is 15 amino acids. The CDR3 loop reads CATSRGRTNTGELFF. The CDR3 coding sequence is TGTGCCACCAGCAGAGGACGGACGAACACCGGGGAGCTGTTTTTT.

This sequence joins TRBV12-3 or TRBV12-4 and TRBJ2-3, with D maybe TRBD1 (5 bases). V was shortened by 6 bases and J by 5 bases, with 12 bases between the two germline ends. The CDR3 runs to 13 residues. Here the CDR3 DNA reads TGTGCCAGCAGGAGACCTCAGGGAGATACGCAGTATTTT. Translating it yields CASRRPQGDTQYF.

The V gene is TRBV2, the J gene TRBJ2-3; no clear D. The CDR3 sequence is 13 residues long. Germline CDR1 SNHLY, CDR2 FYNNEI. V dropped 8 bases and J dropped 2 bases, with 11 bases sitting between them. The CDR3 here is CASRSHSTDTQYF. CDR3 coding DNA: TGTGCCAGCCGCAGCCACTCCACAGATACGCAGTATTTT. The full variable domain, with the rest looked up from reference TRBV2 and TRBJ2-3, is EPEVTQTPSHQVTQMGQEVILRCVPISNHLYFYWYRQILGQKVEFLVSFYNNEISEKSEIFDDQFSVERPDGSNFTLKIRSTKLEDSAMYFCASRSHSTDTQYFGPGTRLTVL.

This clonotype was counted once. V usage is TRBV2 and J usage is TRBJ2-1, with a weak D call TRBD1 (5 bases). Germline CDR1 is SNHLY and CDR2 is FYNNEI. Between the trimmed V and J ends, which lost 6 bases and 0 bases, there was a span of 12 bases. The CDR3 runs to 15 residues. In nucleotides, the CDR3 is TGTGCCAGCAGGACCAGGGAAAGCTCCTACAATGAGCAGTTCTTC. Its protein is CASRTRESSYNEQFF.